This T cell receptor (beta chain) emerged from a study of identical twins. Study-level findings and limits: Beta clonotypes that were abundant in cord blood contained fewer insertions, a pattern absent from memory repertoires. For zero-insertion analyses, partial confounding could come from invariant MAIT and iNKT cells. An excess of low generation probability was shown by twin-shared out-of-frame alpha sequences.

V lost 3 bases, J lost 0 bases, and 0 bases stayed unmatched. CDR1 MGHRA and CDR2 YSYEKL come from the germline V gene. CDR3 length: 15 residues. Healthy Caucasians provided all donations. TCRdb redid the calling of the 5' RACE reads with MiXCR, one entry per CDR3 protein. The repertoire holds some 710,000 distinct CDR3 sequences, with 5.5% to 6.5% as singletons. This clonotype was found many times. Its antigen is as yet unknown. The sequence was obtained from a man aged 18 to 35 in good health. This rearrangement joins TRBV4-1 to TRBJ2-1; 9 bases map to TRBD1. The sample was naive T cells sorted from blood. Written as DNA, the CDR3 is TGCGCCAGCAGCCAGACAGGGGGCTCCTACAATGAGCAGTTCTTC. It yields the protein CASSQTGGSYNEQFF.